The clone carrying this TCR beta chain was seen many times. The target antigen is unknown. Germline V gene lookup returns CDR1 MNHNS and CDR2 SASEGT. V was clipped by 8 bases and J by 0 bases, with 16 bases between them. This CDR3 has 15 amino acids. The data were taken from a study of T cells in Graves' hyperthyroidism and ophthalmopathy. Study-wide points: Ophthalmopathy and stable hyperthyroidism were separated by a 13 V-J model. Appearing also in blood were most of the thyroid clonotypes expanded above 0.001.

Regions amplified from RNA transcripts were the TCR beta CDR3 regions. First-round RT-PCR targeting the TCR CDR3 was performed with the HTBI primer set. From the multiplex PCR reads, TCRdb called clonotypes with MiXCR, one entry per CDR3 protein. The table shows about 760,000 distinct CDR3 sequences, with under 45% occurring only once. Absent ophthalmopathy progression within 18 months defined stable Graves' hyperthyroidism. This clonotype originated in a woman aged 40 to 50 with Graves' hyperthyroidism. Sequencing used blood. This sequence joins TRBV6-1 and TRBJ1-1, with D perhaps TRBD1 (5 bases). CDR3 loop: CASARTWGMNTEAFF. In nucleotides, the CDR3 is TGTGCCAGCGCACGGACGTGGGGCATGAACACTGAAGCTTTCTTT.